The 17 T cell receptor beta chains presented below share a single source sample, sequenced in a study of pediatric ulcerative colitis. Generated by immunoSEQ multiplex PCR, the TCRdb table keeps only in-frame clones and is missing some. The sample has tens of thousands of clones, about nine tenths seen once. The material sequenced was blood. These TCRs come from a boy aged 10-17 years who was a control in a study of pediatric ulcerative colitis.

V gene TRBV19 combines with J gene TRBJ2-1, with 11 bases fitting TRBD2. V lost 4 bases to trimming and J lost 7 bases; unmatched junction nucleotides: 3. Germline assignment: CDR1 LNHDA and CDR2 SQIVND (reference sequence). The CDR3 is made up of 14 amino acids. The CDR3 reads CASSRLAGGNEQFF. CDR3 sequence (DNA): TGTGCCAGTAGTAGATTAGCGGGAGGGAATGAGCAGTTCTTC.

The genes are TRBV18 and TRBJ2-1, with D uncertain. Trimming left V 2 bases short and J 8 bases short, with 19 bases between. Germline CDR1 KGHSH, CDR2 LQKENI. The CDR3 has 16 amino acids. CDR3 protein: CASSPTNILDSDEQFF. CDR3 nucleotide sequence: TGTGCCAGCTCACCAACAAACATCCTGGATTCCGATGAGCAGTTCTTC.

The rearrangement joins TRBV29-1 to TRBJ2-2; perhaps TRBD2 as D (5 bases). This CDR3 has 12 residues. Per germline, CDR1 SQVTM and CDR2 ANQGSEA. Trimming cost V 5 bases and J 6 bases, with 10 bases left between them. The CDR3 region is CSVKSGSGELFF. CDR3 nucleotide sequence: TGCAGCGTTAAAAGCGGATCCGGGGAGCTGTTTTTT.

This clone has just one count. The chain is built from TRBV6-1 and TRBJ2-7; 7 nucleotides align to TRBD1. Germline V gene data show CDR1 as MNHNS and CDR2 as SASEGT. The junction had 3 bases not matched to a gene; V was cut back by 1 base and J by 6 bases. The CDR3 loop spans 13 amino acids. This chain's CDR3 is CASSEVGQVEQYF. CDR3 nucleotides: TGTGCCAGCAGTGAAGTTGGACAGGTCGAGCAGTACTTC.

The V and J genes are TRBV2 and TRBJ1-3; D is ambiguous. The CDR3 contains 18 residues. Germline V CDR1 and CDR2: SNHLY, FYNNEI. Trimming pared 7 bases from V and 0 bases from J, leaving 22 bases between. The CDR3: CASIKDLLGHFSGNTIYF. The CDR3 region has the DNA TGTGCCAGCATTAAAGACCTCTTGGGCCATTTCTCTGGAAACACCATATATTTT. Full variable domain (remainder filled in from reference TRBV2 and TRBJ1-3): EPEVTQTPSHQVTQMGQEVILRCVPISNHLYFYWYRQILGQKVEFLVSFYNNEISEKSEIFDDQFSVERPDGSNFTLKIRSTKLEDSAMYFCASIKDLLGHFSGNTIYFGEGSWLTVV.

The chain links TRBV27 to TRBJ2-7; 11 nucleotides agree with TRBD1. Germline CDR1 MNHEY, CDR2 SMNVEV (reference sequence). CDR3 length: 15 residues. V lost 4 bases to trimming and J lost 2 bases; unmatched junction nucleotides: 4. CDR3 loop: CASSSPGQGAYEQYF. In DNA, the CDR3 is TGTGCCAGCAGTTCACCGGGACAGGGGGCCTACGAGCAGTACTTC.

V is TRBV28 and J is TRBJ2-7, with 9 bases aligning to TRBD1. This CDR3 spans 14 amino acids. The ends lost 4 bases at V and 2 bases at J; junction bases unmatched: 3. CDR1 MDHEN and CDR2 SYDVKM come from the germline V gene. The CDR3 region is CASSSGQGTYEQYF. The CDR3 nucleotides are TGTGCCAGCAGTTCAGGACAGGGGACCTACGAGCAGTACTTC. Combining the CDR3 with reference TRBV28 and TRBJ2-7 gives the whole variable domain DVKVTQSSRYLVKRTGEKVFLECVQDMDHENMFWYRQDPGLGLRLIYFSYDVKMKEKGDIPEGYSVSREKKERFSLILESASTNQTSMYLCASSSGQGTYEQYFGPGTRLTVT.

The chain is built from TRBV2 and TRBJ2-3; a weak D match, TRBD2 (6 bases). The CDR3 has 14 residues. V gave up 6 bases and J gave up 5 bases, with 15 bases separating them. Germline CDR1 SNHLY, CDR2 FYNNEI. CDR3 loop: CASRANGGLDTQYF. The CDR3 coding sequence is TGTGCCAGCAGAGCAAATGGGGGGTTAGATACGCAGTATTTT. The full variable domain, rest sourced from reference TRBV2 and TRBJ2-3, is EPEVTQTPSHQVTQMGQEVILRCVPISNHLYFYWYRQILGQKVEFLVSFYNNEISEKSEIFDDQFSVERPDGSNFTLKIRSTKLEDSAMYFCASRANGGLDTQYFGPGTRLTVL.

V and J are TRBV2 and TRBJ2-1; D assignment may be TRBD1 or TRBD2 (5 bases each). Germline V gene lookup returns CDR1 SNHLY and CDR2 FYNNEI. The V end was cut by 5 bases, the J end by 2 bases, with 19 bases between. The CDR3 loop spans 17 amino acids. The CDR3 reads CASSYTGTTKAYNEQFF. In DNA form, the CDR3 reads TGTGCCAGCAGTTACACCGGGACCACCAAAGCCTACAATGAGCAGTTCTTC.

The V gene is TRBV4-2, the J gene TRBJ2-7, with 7 bases fitting TRBD2. The trim removed 4 bases at V and 2 bases at J, leaving 8 bases unmatched. The CDR3 extends over 15 amino acids. Looked up from germline, CDR1 is LGHNA and CDR2 is YNFKEQ. This CDR3 is CASSPSLGGPYEQYF. Written as DNA, the CDR3 is TGTGCCAGCAGCCCTTCACTGGGAGGGCCCTACGAGCAGTACTTC.

J is TRBJ1-1 and V is TRBV28, with D perhaps TRBD1 (5 bases). Germline V gene lookup returns CDR1 MDHEN and CDR2 SYDVKM. The length of the CDR3 is 14 residues. The V and J ends lost 2 bases and 3 bases respectively, with 10 bases between them. The CDR3 is CASSLVWGYTEAFF. The DNA for the CDR3 is TGTGCCAGCAGTTTAGTCTGGGGGTACACTGAAGCTTTCTTT.

This chain uses TRBV11-2 with TRBJ2-2; D is undetermined. The germline V gene has CDR1 SGHAT and CDR2 FQNNGV. The CDR3 is made up of 13 amino acids. Trimming took 0 bases from V and 1 from J, leaving 0 bases between them. The CDR3 region is CASSLENTGELFF. The CDR3 bases are TGTGCCAGCAGCTTAGAGAACACCGGGGAGCTGTTTTTT.

The rearrangement joins TRBV10-3 to TRBJ1-3; the match to TRBD1 covers 10 bases. V lost 5 bases and J lost 4; bases outside the gene matches: 5. The germline V gene encodes CDR1 ENHRY and CDR2 SYGVKD. The CDR3 totals 15 residues. Here the CDR3 reads CAISSDRGPGNTIYF. The DNA of the CDR3 is TGTGCCATCAGTAGCGACAGGGGGCCCGGAAACACCATATATTTT.

V gene TRBV5-4 combines with J gene TRBJ1-5; D is uncertain. The V end lost 0 bases, the J end lost 4 bases, and 5 bases lay between the germline ends. Germline CDR1 and CDR2: SGHNT and YYREEE (reference sequence). This CDR3 is built from 13 residues. The CDR3: CASSLDQNQPQHF. The CDR3 nucleotides read TGTGCCAGCAGCTTGGATCAGAATCAGCCCCAGCATTTT.

The chain carries TRBV5-1 and TRBJ2-3; the match to TRBD2 covers 8 bases. This CDR3 region has 16 residues. Germline V gene sequence: CDR1 SGHRS, CDR2 YFSETQ. The V gene end was trimmed by 0 bases and the J gene end by 5 bases; junction bases not matched to a gene: 8. CDR3 nucleotide sequence: TGCGCCAGCAGCTTGGTTGGGACTAGGGAGGGAGATACGCAGTATTTT. As protein: CASSLVGTREGDTQYF.

The chain joins TRBV10-3 to TRBJ2-2, with 9 positions matching TRBD1. CDR1 is ENHRY and CDR2 is SYGVKD in the germline V gene. Trimming cost V 8 bases and J 3 bases; bases outside gene matches: 7. The length of the CDR3 is 15 residues. This CDR3 is CAISLDRGDTGELFF. The CDR3 DNA is TGTGCCATCTCCCTGGACAGGGGTGACACCGGGGAGCTGTTTTTT.

To note about this clone: At one boundary the junction diverges from the germline segment, which might be a read error. This chain connects TRBV19 to TRBJ2-7, with D tentatively TRBD1 or TRBD2 (5 bases each). The CDR3 spans 14 residues. Germline V gives CDR1 LNHDA, CDR2 SQIVND (reference sequence). The CDR3 loop is CASKGGTDTYEQHF. The CDR3, as DNA: TGTGCCAGCAAAGGTGGGACGGATACCTACGAGCAGCACTTC.